The T cell receptor (beta chain) described here comes from a study of shared clonotypes between healthy human individuals. This was a deep-level run. Using immunoSEQ multiplex PCR, the repertoire was profiled, and TCRdb retains in-frame clones only, with some absent. The repertoire holds millions of clones, with around 93% as singletons. Study-wide results and caveats: For naive CD4 cells, roughly 4.8% of clonotypes were shared across a few donors. Sampling included only blood; tissue repertoires likely differ.

Germline V CDR1 and CDR2: MDHEN, SYDVKM. The CDR3 runs 16 residues. Trimming removed 7 bases at V and 0 bases at J, with 16 bases between. Terminally differentiated effector memory CD45RA+ cells were excluded by CCR7 positive selection of CD45RO-negative cells. Details on this clone: The antigen remains undetermined.

Input material: naive CD8+ T cells from PBMCs. The gene calls are TRBV28 and TRBJ1-5; weak D call: TRBD1 (5 bases). The receptor comes from a man aged 18-30 years in good health. Some clones in this sample may be carry-over from other donors' samples. This CDR3 is CASTTLGAYSNQPQHF. The CDR3 DNA sequence: TGTGCCAGCACCACCTTAGGGGCTTATAGCAATCAGCCCCAGCATTTT.